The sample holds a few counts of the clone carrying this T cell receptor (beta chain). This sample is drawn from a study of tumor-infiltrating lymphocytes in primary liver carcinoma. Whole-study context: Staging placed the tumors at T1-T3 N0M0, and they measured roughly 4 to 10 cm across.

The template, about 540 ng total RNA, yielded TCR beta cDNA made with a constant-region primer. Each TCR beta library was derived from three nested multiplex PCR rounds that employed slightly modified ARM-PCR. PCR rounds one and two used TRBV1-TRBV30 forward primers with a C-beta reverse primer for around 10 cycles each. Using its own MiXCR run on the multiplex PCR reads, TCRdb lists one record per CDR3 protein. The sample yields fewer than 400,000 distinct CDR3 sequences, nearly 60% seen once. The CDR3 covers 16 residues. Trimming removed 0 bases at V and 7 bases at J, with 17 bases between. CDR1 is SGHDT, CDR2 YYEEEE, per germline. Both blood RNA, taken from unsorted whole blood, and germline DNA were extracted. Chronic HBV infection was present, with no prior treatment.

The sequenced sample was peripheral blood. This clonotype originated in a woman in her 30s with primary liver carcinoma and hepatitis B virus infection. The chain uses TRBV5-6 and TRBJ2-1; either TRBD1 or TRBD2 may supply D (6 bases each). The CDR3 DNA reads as TGTGCCAGCAGCTTGGCTAGGGGGGCCCTCTTAAATGAGCAGTTCTTC. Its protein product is CASSLARGALLNEQFF.